Listed below are T cell receptor beta chains from one sample, sequenced in a study of blood T cell repertoires in COVID-19. Data came from immunoSEQ multiplex PCR; TCRdb stores just in-frame clones and leaves some out. The table has around 47,000 clones, roughly 87% seen once. Sequences were obtained from peripheral blood. Receptors originate from a woman older than 75 in a cohort sampled during active or convalescent COVID-19. CDR3s include the opening cysteine and the closing phenylalanine or tryptophan. The order of the fields is J gene, V gene, CDR3 protein.

j_call: TRBJ2-3; v_call: TRBV20-1; cdr3_aa: CSASPAGGLDTQYF
j_call: TRBJ2-7; v_call: TRBV6-1; cdr3_aa: CASSELSGQGVQYF
j_call: TRBJ2-1; v_call: TRBV30; cdr3_aa: CAWRTSGGDNEQFF
j_call: TRBJ2-7; v_call: TRBV5-1; cdr3_aa: CASSPLAGVGEQYF
j_call: TRBJ1-2; v_call: TRBV2; cdr3_aa: CASSDRDYGYTF
j_call: TRBJ1-5; v_call: TRBV4-1; cdr3_aa: CASSQVGTVYQPQHF
j_call: TRBJ1-4; v_call: TRBV7-9; cdr3_aa: CASSLGSATNEKLFF
j_call: TRBJ2-7; v_call: TRBV6-5; cdr3_aa: CASKRQASYEQYF
j_call: TRBJ2-7; v_call: TRBV19; cdr3_aa: CASSIASGAGESYEQYF
j_call: TRBJ1-1; v_call: TRBV4-1; cdr3_aa: CASSHDRGRRDTEAFF
j_call: TRBJ2-2; v_call: TRBV7-3; cdr3_aa: CASSLGGADGELFF
j_call: TRBJ1-4; v_call: TRBV7-9; cdr3_aa: CASSLAKGAGSEKLFF